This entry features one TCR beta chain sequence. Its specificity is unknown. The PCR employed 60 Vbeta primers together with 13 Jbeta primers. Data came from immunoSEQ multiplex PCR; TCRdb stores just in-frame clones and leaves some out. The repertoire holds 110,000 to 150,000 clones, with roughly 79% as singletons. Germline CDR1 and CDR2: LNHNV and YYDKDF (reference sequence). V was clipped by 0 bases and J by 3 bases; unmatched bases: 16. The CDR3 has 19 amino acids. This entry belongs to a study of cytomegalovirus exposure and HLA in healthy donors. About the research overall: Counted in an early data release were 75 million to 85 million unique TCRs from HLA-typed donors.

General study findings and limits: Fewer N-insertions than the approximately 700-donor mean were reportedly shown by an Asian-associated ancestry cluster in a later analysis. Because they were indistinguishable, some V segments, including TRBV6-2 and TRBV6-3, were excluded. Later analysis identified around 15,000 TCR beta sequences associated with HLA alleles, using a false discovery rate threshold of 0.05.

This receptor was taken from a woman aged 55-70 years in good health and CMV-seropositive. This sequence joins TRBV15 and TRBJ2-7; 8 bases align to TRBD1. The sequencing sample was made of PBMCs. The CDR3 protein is CATSRDLAHEGDRNYEQYF. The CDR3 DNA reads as TGTGCCACCAGCAGAGATCTGGCCCACGAGGGGGACAGGAACTACGAGCAGTACTTC. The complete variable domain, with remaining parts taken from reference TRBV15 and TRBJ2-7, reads DAMVIQNPRYQVTQFGKPVTLSCSQTLNHNVMYWYQQKSSQAPKLLFHYYDKDFNNEADTPDNFQSRRPNTSFCFLDIRSPGLGDTAMYLCATSRDLAHEGDRNYEQYFGPGTRLTVT.